Each of the 19 T cell receptor beta chains below was sequenced from the same sample in a study of shared clonotypes between healthy human individuals. Using immunoSEQ multiplex PCR, the repertoire was profiled, and TCRdb retains in-frame clones only, with some absent. The data contain over a million clones, roughly 74% of them singletons. Input material: memory CD4+ T cells from PBMCs. The subset denotes: CD45RA-negative fraction. These receptors were obtained from a man younger than 30 in good health. Some clones in this sample may be carry-over from other donors' samples.

Regarding this clone: The same CDR3 also results from other DNA sequences found in this sample. The V and J genes are TRBV6-5 and TRBJ1-1, with D possibly TRBD1 on 6 matching bases. CDR1 is MNHEY and CDR2 is SVGAGI in the germline V gene. Trimming removed 7 bases at V and 0 bases at J, with 12 bases between. The CDR3 extends over 14 amino acids. The CDR3 sequence is CASNRGGMNTEAFF. Here the CDR3 DNA reads TGTGCCAGCAATAGGGGGGGCATGAACACTGAAGCTTTCTTT.

In regard to this clone: Other DNA sequences in the sample encode the same CDR3. J is TRBJ1-2 and V is TRBV6-5; 7 bases align to TRBD1. Trimming at V came to 0 bases and at J to 8 bases, leaving 6 bases not matched to a gene. In germline, CDR1 is MNHEY, CDR2 SVGAGI. This CDR3 comprises 14 residues. Here the CDR3 DNA reads TGTGCCAGCAGTTACTCGGGAGGGGGCGGCGGCTACACCTTC. Translation: CASSYSGGGGGYTF.

V is TRBV28 and J is TRBJ2-4, with TRBD1 identical over 9 bases. Germline V CDR1 and CDR2: MDHEN, SYDVKM. J lost 6 bases, V lost 4 bases, and 4 bases had no gene match. The CDR3 has 14 amino acids. CDR3 region: CASSWDRVGNIQYF. CDR3 bases: TGTGCCAGCAGTTGGGACAGGGTGGGAAACATTCAGTACTTC.

The V call is TRBV30, the J call TRBJ1-1; TRBD1 might be the D (6 bases). Trimming stripped 4 bases from V and 5 bases from J, with 17 bases between. The germline V gene has CDR1 GTSNPN and CDR2 SVGIG (reference sequence). The CDR3 is made up of 14 amino acids. CDR3 nucleotide sequence: TGTGCCTGGACATCACCGGGGGCGCGAACTGAAGCTTTCTTT. Translating gives CAWTSPGARTEAFF.

This clone turned up a few times. This sequence joins TRBV19 and TRBJ2-5; 8 nucleotides agree with TRBD2. With V trimmed by 3 bases and J by 3 bases, 3 bases remained unmatched. The CDR3 is 14 residues long. Germline CDR1 reads LNHDA; CDR2 reads SQIVND (reference sequence). CDR3 sequence reads: CASSIAGGEETQYF. The DNA for the CDR3 is TGTGCCAGTAGTATTGCGGGGGGCGAAGAGACCCAGTACTTC.

This clone has just a few counts. This rearrangement joins TRBV6-5 to TRBJ1-5; weak D call: TRBD1 (5 bases). CDR1 and CDR2 (germline): MNHEY, SVGAGI. The CDR3 totals 13 residues. Trimming stripped 5 bases from V and 3 bases from J, with 8 bases between. The chain's CDR3 is CASSGAHNQPQHF. Here the CDR3 DNA reads TGTGCCAGCAGTGGGGCCCACAATCAGCCCCAGCATTTT.

In the case of this clone: This sample includes further DNA sequences coding for the same CDR3. The chain is built from TRBV7-3 and TRBJ2-1; 9 bases map to TRBD2. V lost 3 bases and J lost 0; bases outside the gene matches: 0. The length of the CDR3 is 15 residues. The germline CDR1 and CDR2 sequences are SGHTA and FQGTGA. The CDR3 loop is CASSFSGGSYNEQFF. CDR3 nucleotide sequence: TGTGCCAGCAGCTTTAGCGGGGGCTCCTACAATGAGCAGTTCTTC. Full variable domain (remainder filled in from reference TRBV7-3 and TRBJ2-1): GAGVSQTPSNKVTEKGKYVELRCDPISGHTALYWYRQSLGQGPEFLIYFQGTGAADDSGLPNDRFFAVRPEGSVSTLKIQRTERGDSAVYLCASSFSGGSYNEQFFGPGTRLTVL.

The chain joins TRBV7-2 to TRBJ2-1; D may be TRBD1 or TRBD2 (5 bases each). Trimming took off 6 bases at V and 8 bases at J, with 8 bases between the two ends. Per germline, CDR1 SGHTA and CDR2 FQGNSA. The CDR3 is 11 residues long. The CDR3 DNA reads TGTGCCAGCAGGAGGGGTGATGAGCAGTTCTTC. Residues: CASRRGDEQFF.

The V gene is TRBV2, the J gene TRBJ1-1; D unclear. Trimming took off 7 bases at V and 5 bases at J, with 14 bases between the two ends. The germline CDR1 and CDR2 sequences are SNHLY and FYNNEI. The CDR3 spans 13 residues. The CDR3 loop is CASNLTPATEAFF. CDR3 DNA: TGTGCCAGCAATCTGACACCTGCGACTGAAGCTTTCTTT.

The V and J genes are TRBV6-1 and TRBJ2-7, with 10 bases lining up with TRBD1. J gave up 6 bases and V 6 bases, and 8 bases lay outside the gene matches. The germline gives CDR1 MNHNS, CDR2 SASEGT. This CDR3 contains 14 residues. The CDR3 coding sequence is TGTGCCAGCAGGACAGGGGGCAACGCGGGCGAGCAGTACTTC. Translation: CASRTGGNAGEQYF.

The chain is built from TRBV7-8 and TRBJ1-2, with 7 nucleotides matching TRBD1. This CDR3 contains 15 residues. Germline CDR1 reads SGHVS; CDR2 reads FQNEAQ. V lost 1 base to trimming and J lost 6 bases; unmatched junction nucleotides: 8. This CDR3 reads CASSLVARGIDGYTF. CDR3 DNA sequence: TGTGCCAGCAGCTTAGTGGCCAGGGGGATCGATGGCTACACCTTC.

Only a few counts were recorded for this clone. CDR3 bases: TGTGCCAGCTATGGGGGTAACTATGGCTACACCTTC. This encodes CASYGGNYGYTF. The chain couples TRBV6-5 to TRBJ1-2, with D possibly TRBD1 on 5 matching bases. CDR1 is MNHEY and CDR2 is SVGAGI in the germline V gene. V was shortened by 8 bases and J by 1 base, with 8 bases between the two germline ends. CDR3 length: 12 amino acids.

This chain connects TRBV7-3 to TRBJ1-1, with no clear D. CDR3 size: 15 residues. The ends were cut back, 2 bases at V and 0 bases at J, with 10 bases in the middle. Germline V lookup: CDR1 SGHTA, CDR2 FQGTGA. CDR3 amino acids: CASSLFGGLNTEAFF. The CDR3 DNA reads TGTGCCAGCAGCTTATTCGGAGGGTTGAACACTGAAGCTTTCTTT.

The chain carries TRBV5-1 and TRBJ2-3; 8 bases match TRBD1. Per the germline V gene, CDR1 is SGHRS and CDR2 is YFSETQ. V lost 7 bases to trimming and J lost 2 bases; unmatched junction nucleotides: 12. CDR3 length: 16 amino acids. In DNA form, the CDR3 reads TGCGCCAGCGGAACAGGGGGTCAGGCCTCCACAGATACGCAGTATTTT. It translates to CASGTGGQASTDTQYF.

This clone appeared once. V is TRBV19 and J is TRBJ2-3; possibly TRBD1 for D (5 bases). Per the germline V gene, CDR1 is LNHDA and CDR2 is SQIVND (reference sequence). CDR3 length equals 14 residues. V lost 6 bases and J lost 0, with 10 bases in between. The CDR3 spells CASSPAGSTDTQYF. In DNA, the CDR3 is TGTGCCAGTAGCCCAGCAGGGAGCACAGATACGCAGTATTTT.

The chain uses TRBV30 and TRBJ2-1; D unclear. The V end was cut by 0 bases, the J end by 9 bases, with 6 bases between. CDR3 size: 11 residues. Germline CDR1 is GTSNPN and CDR2 is SVGIG (reference sequence). The DNA for the CDR3 is TGTGCCTGGAGTGTACTTGGTGAGCAGTTCTTC. Residues: CAWSVLGEQFF. The whole variable domain, remainder taken from reference TRBV30 and TRBJ2-1, is SQTIHQWPATLVQPVGSPLSLECTVEGTSNPNLYWYRQAAGRGLQLLFYSVGIGQISSEVPQNLSASRPQDRQFILSSKKLLLSDSGFYLCAWSVLGEQFFGPGTRLTVL.

This clone was observed once. The CDR3 sequence: CAISEYRGAETQYF. CDR3 bases: TGTGCCATCAGCGAATACAGGGGTGCAGAGACCCAGTACTTC. The rearrangement links TRBV10-3 to TRBJ2-5; 7 bases map to TRBD1. The germline CDR1 and CDR2 sequences are ENHRY and SYGVKD. The CDR3 has 14 amino acids. V was clipped by 6 bases and J by 4 bases; unmatched bases: 8.

This rearrangement joins TRBV30 to TRBJ2-2; 9 nucleotides match TRBD2. Germline V CDR1 and CDR2: GTSNPN, SVGIG (reference sequence). V lost 0 bases to trimming and J lost 2 bases; unmatched junction nucleotides: 4. The CDR3 sequence is 16 residues long. The CDR3 here is CAWSVRGTSNTGELFF. The CDR3, as DNA: TGTGCCTGGAGTGTACGGGGGACTAGCAACACCGGGGAGCTGTTTTTT.

In its sample, this clone was seen once. The chain links TRBV6-5 to TRBJ1-3; no definite D call. This CDR3 comprises 15 residues. V was trimmed by 2 bases and J by 4 bases, leaving 12 bases between them. The V gene's germline CDR1 is MNHEY and CDR2 SVGAGI. In DNA, the CDR3 is TGTGCCAGCAGTTACAGGCTGGGGTCCGGAAACACCATATATTTT. As protein: CASSYRLGSGNTIYF.